The entry below describes one TCR beta chain. In its sample, this clone was seen many times. It has no known antigen specificity. No much larger clone exists at a distance of one base, and base qualities are not known. These data belong to a study of beta chain features in type 1 diabetes listed by TCRdb under 2018. About the study as a whole: No differences in mean age, gender distribution, total cell number or subset yield were found between patients and healthy donors. A total of some 110 million sorted cells were examined across all samples, and a strong correlation was observed between cell number per subset and RNA yield. In the study, TCRB repertoires of sorted circulating CD4+ T cell subsets from recently diagnosed type 1 diabetes patients were compared with those of matched healthy donors. Naive and central memory subsets were obtained from all 30 or so donors, but regulatory and stem cell-like memory subsets were isolated from only 8 patients and roughly eight healthy donors.

From each donor, a single peripheral blood sample of approximately 0.11 L on average was drawn into heparinised tubes. Using a panel that included CD45RO, CCR7, CD25, CD127, CD95 and CD27, naive, central memory, regulatory and stem cell-like memory CD4+ T cells were sorted on a BD FACSAria II. Purity was above 98% for every sorted population. Right away, PBMCs were isolated by Lymphoprep density gradient centrifugation and were stained directly, with no culture step. Samples were stained and sorted in pairs, with one healthy donor and one patient per experiment, so that batch effects were minimized. In the germline V gene, CDR1 corresponds to ENHRY and CDR2 to SYGVKD. V loses 0 bases at its end and J loses 2 bases; junction bases beyond the gene matches: 0. From the cysteine up to the phenylalanine, the CDR3 has a length of 15 residues. Just CDR3 DNA is preserved here, 45 bases in frame from base 1.

The entire amount of isolated RNA was reverse transcribed using the High Capacity cDNA Reverse Transcription Kit, so the sequenced TCRB transcripts were expressed ones. Deep immunoSEQ sequencing was performed on naive, central memory and regulatory T cell samples, with an average of roughly 3.5 million total reads per sample. After sorted cells were lysed in RLT buffer, RNA was extracted with DNase-treated RNeasy Micro or Mini kits, with the choice depending on cell number. To prevent cross-contamination, each cell subset was processed individually, whereas patient and healthy donor samples were processed jointly. TCRB sequences were amplified from cDNA with the immunoSEQ multiplex PCR, producing 87-bp fragments spanning the CDR3 region. Sequencing of the amplicons was done on the Illumina HiSeq platform. For the original study's pipeline: Synthetic template baselines were used to correct PCR bias computationally, reads within Hamming distance 2 were collapsed, and singletons that could not be merged were discarded. By aligning reads against IMGT, V, D and J genes, CDR3 length, and insertions or deletions at six rearrangement sites were assigned. Clonotype counts were normalized to sorted cell number within each subset before computing true diversity and Gini coefficients with the tcR R package. The overlap coefficient, calculated on TCRB nucleotide sequences, was used to measure repertoire sharing. The clones in this table, taken by TCRdb from immuneACCESS, are in-frame only. Not every clone is retained; where verified, under half of the shortfall comes from an unresolved V gene, and the cause of the rest is unknown. V, J and clone size derive from that table, while D and trimming were established from the DNA sequence. The sample has 300,000 to 450,000 clones on record, 8% to 10% of them singletons. Approximately 0.6% of the sample is held by the ten biggest clonotypes.

The paper as a whole reports these results and caveats: Only small numbers of individuals were included in the HLA sub-analyses, which left unresolved whether HLA type had any influence on TCRB rearrangement. Type 1 diabetes patients showed a moderate but significant shortening of TCRB CDR3 length in all four CD4+ subsets. Because cDNA was sequenced instead of genomic DNA, highly expressing activated cells could be over-represented, though the groups showed no difference in activation or CD3 levels. Naive, central memory and regulatory TCRB repertoires appeared to be more alike among patients than among healthy donors. At VDJ recombination sites, type 1 diabetes patients had fewer insertions and more deleted nucleotides, which implies abnormalities in thymic rearrangement. PCR might favor shorter templates, but patient and control samples were amplified and corrected together, so any skew would affect both groups equally.

The sample taken for sequencing was central memory CD4+ T cells from blood. This TCR came from a man in his thirties or forties with type 1 diabetes. The V and J genes are TRBV10-3 and TRBJ1-5, and 8 bases in between align with TRBD1. The nucleotide sequence reads TGTGCCATCAGTGAGTCGACAGGGGGCAATCAGCCCCAGCATTTT. This sequence encodes CAISESTGGNQPQHF.